One sample yielded the 23 T cell receptor beta chains listed below, sequenced in a study of control samples from healthy donors and cancer patients. Clones were sequenced by immunoSEQ multiplex PCR, and TCRdb holds only the in-frame ones, with some missing. The table lists more than 100,000 clones, 80% to 95% of them singletons, with 6% to 8.5% in the top ten. The sequencing sample was made of blood. These receptors all come from a woman between 18 and 29 years old in good health.

The chain combines TRBV7-2 with TRBJ2-3; either TRBD1 or TRBD2 may fit D (5 bases each). The CDR3 is 12 residues long. CDR1 and CDR2 from the germline V gene are SGHTA and FQGNSA. Trimming removed 1 base at V and 11 bases at J, with 10 bases between. The CDR3 nucleotides read TGTGCCAGCAGCTTAGGGGACCGGGGGCAGTATTTT. It is translated as CASSLGDRGQYF.

The chain recombines TRBV3-1 (or the pseudogene TRBV3-2) with TRBJ2-4; the D gene is possibly TRBD2 (6 bases). Germline CDR1 and CDR2: LGHDT and YNNKEL (reference sequence). The V end was cut by 4 bases, the J end by 1 base, with 11 bases between. The CDR3 consists of 15 residues. The CDR3 DNA is TGTGCCAGCAGCCGAAGGGAGGCGGCCAAAAACATTCAGTACTTC. Its protein product is CASSRREAAKNIQYF.

This chain connects TRBV2 to TRBJ1-3, with a tentative D call TRBD1 (6 bases). Germline V lookup: CDR1 SNHLY, CDR2 FYNNEI. V shed 7 bases and J shed 0 bases, with 13 bases lying between them. The CDR3 contains 15 residues. In nucleotides, the CDR3 is TGTGCCAGCAACTATAGGGGGGCCTCTGGAAACACCATATATTTT. Protein: CASNYRGASGNTIYF.

This sequence joins TRBV7-9 and TRBJ2-2, with no clear D. The V and J ends lost 1 base and 1 base respectively, with 13 bases between them. This CDR3 spans 17 amino acids. Germline CDR1 is SEHNR and CDR2 is FQNEAQ (reference sequence). The CDR3 region is CASSLDLQPLNTGELFF. CDR3 nucleotide sequence: TGTGCCAGCAGCTTAGATTTACAGCCACTGAACACCGGGGAGCTGTTTTTT.

The CDR3 region is CASSVPGGSPLHF. The CDR3 DNA is TGTGCCAGTTCGGTCCCAGGGGGTTCACCCCTCCACTTT. The chain combines TRBV19 with TRBJ1-6; 7 bases align to TRBD1. V lost 8 bases to trimming and J lost 9 bases; unmatched junction nucleotides: 7. The CDR3 is 13 amino acids. CDR1 is LNHDA, CDR2 SQIVND, per germline (reference sequence).

This clone was seen only a few times. The chain couples TRBV7-2 to TRBJ1-2, with 9 positions matching TRBD1. Germline-derived CDR1 and CDR2 are SGHTA and FQGNSA. This CDR3 is built from 17 residues. V lost 0 bases, J lost 8 bases, and 13 bases stayed unmatched. CDR3 loop: CASSLARDTGGAGGYTF. CDR3 coding DNA: TGTGCCAGCAGCTTAGCGAGAGACACAGGGGGCGCGGGAGGCTACACCTTC.

The gene calls are TRBV28 and TRBJ1-1; possibly TRBD1 for D (6 bases). This CDR3 spans 16 amino acids. The germline CDR1 and CDR2 sequences are MDHEN and SYDVKM. Trimming shortened V by 5 bases and J by 7 bases, and 23 bases separated the two germline ends. The CDR3 region is CASSPIVGTFLDEAFF. The CDR3 DNA follows: TGTGCCAGCAGTCCCATCGTCGGGACATTTCTTGATGAAGCTTTCTTT.

The V and J genes are TRBV6-2 or TRBV6-3 and TRBJ1-4; no clear D gene. V lost 5 bases and J lost 8, with 18 bases in between. In germline, CDR1 is MNHEY, CDR2 SVGEGT. This CDR3 region has 15 residues. CDR3 coding DNA: TGTGCCAGCAGTCACGGAGAGATGGTCGACGAAAAACTGTTTTTT. Amino acids: CASSHGEMVDEKLFF.

The genes are TRBV5-5 and TRBJ1-4, with TRBD1 matching 7 bases. The CDR3 has 14 amino acids. After removal of 5 bases from V and 2 bases from J, the junction contained 3 bases not matched to a gene. CDR1 and CDR2 from the germline V gene are SGHKS and YYEKEE (reference sequence). The CDR3 DNA reads as TGTGCCAGCAGATTGACAGGGACTAATGAAAAACTGTTTTTT. This translates into CASRLTGTNEKLFF.

CDR3 region: CAWSVTRFGKVSYEQYF. In DNA form, the CDR3 reads TGTGCCTGGAGTGTAACCCGGTTTGGGAAGGTCTCCTACGAGCAGTACTTC. The chain recombines TRBV30 with TRBJ2-7; D remains ambiguous. The CDR3 runs 17 residues. Trimming left V 0 bases short and J 0 bases short, with 18 bases between. Per the germline V gene, CDR1 is GTSNPN and CDR2 is SVGIG (reference sequence). Combining the CDR3 with reference TRBV30 and TRBJ2-7 gives the whole variable domain SQTIHQWPATLVQPVGSPLSLECTVEGTSNPNLYWYRQAAGRGLQLLFYSVGIGQISSEVPQNLSASRPQDRQFILSSKKLLLSDSGFYLCAWSVTRFGKVSYEQYFGPGTRLTVT.

This clone ranks as medium-sized. The V call is TRBV7-2, the J call TRBJ2-2; D not certain. Germline CDR1 reads SGHTA; CDR2 reads FQGNSA. The V end lost 5 bases, the J end lost 6 bases, and 13 bases lay between the germline ends. This CDR3 has 14 residues. CDR3 DNA sequence: TGTGCCAGCAGCCCAAACGTAATGTCCGGGGAGCTGTTTTTT. Translating gives CASSPNVMSGELFF. The full variable domain, with the rest looked up from reference TRBV7-2 and TRBJ2-2, is GAGVSQSPSNKVTEKGKDVELRCDPISGHTALYWYRQSLGQGLEFLIYFQGNSAPDKSGLPSDRFSAERTGGSVSTLTIQRTQQEDSAVYLCASSPNVMSGELFFGEGSRLTVL.

The V and J genes are TRBV3-1 (or the pseudogene TRBV3-2) and TRBJ2-7; TRBD1 agrees at 10 bases. Unmatched junction bases numbered 11, after V lost 0 bases and J lost 0 bases. The V gene's germline CDR1 is LGHDT and CDR2 YNNKEL (reference sequence). The CDR3 length is 19 residues. Here the CDR3 reads CASSQEGTGDLRTSYEQYF. CDR3 sequence (DNA): TGTGCCAGCAGCCAAGAGGGGACAGGGGACCTGAGAACCTCCTACGAGCAGTACTTC.

The V call is TRBV6-2 or TRBV6-3, the J call TRBJ2-3; D ambiguous. The CDR3 extends over 16 amino acids. Germline CDR1 reads MNHEY; CDR2 reads SVGEGT. Trimming cost V 5 bases and J 2 bases, with 17 bases left between them. The CDR3, as DNA: TGTGCCAGCAGTCCCCTTTCGGGCGCTAACACAGATACGCAGTATTTT. Encoded protein: CASSPLSGANTDTQYF.

V and J are TRBV19 and TRBJ2-6, with D possibly matching TRBD2 (6 bases). This CDR3 region has 15 residues. V shed 8 bases and J shed 1 base, with 12 bases lying between them. Per germline, CDR1 LNHDA and CDR2 SQIVND (reference sequence). The CDR3: CASRELGSGANVLTF. As DNA, the CDR3 is TGTGCCAGTCGGGAGTTAGGGTCTGGGGCCAACGTCCTGACTTTC.

The J gene is TRBJ2-3, the V gene TRBV18; 7 nucleotides match TRBD2. CDR3 length equals 16 residues. Unmatched junction bases numbered 8, after V lost 1 base and J lost 4 bases. Germline V CDR1 and CDR2: KGHSH, LQKENI. The CDR3 DNA is TGTGCCAGCTCACCACGGGGGGGGTCCGTCGCAGATACGCAGTATTTT. Translating it yields CASSPRGGSVADTQYF. The full variable domain, rest sourced from reference TRBV18 and TRBJ2-3, is NAGVMQNPRHLVRRRGQEARLRCSPMKGHSHVYWYRQLPEEGLKFMVYLQKENIIDESGMPKERFSAEFPKEGPSILRIQQVVRGDSAAYFCASSPRGGSVADTQYFGPGTRLTVL.

The rearrangement uses TRBV19 and TRBJ1-2, with TRBD1 identical over 7 bases. V was pared by 6 bases and J by 2 bases, with 9 bases of the junction left unmatched. The CDR3 length is 15 residues. The germline V gene has CDR1 LNHDA and CDR2 SQIVND (reference sequence). The DNA of the CDR3 is TGTGCCAGTAGCGGACAGGAAAGGGGAAACTATGGCTACACCTTC. Its protein product is CASSGQERGNYGYTF.

The rearrangement links TRBV30 to TRBJ2-5; 8 bases map to TRBD2. J was trimmed by 4 bases and V by 0 bases; bases with no gene match: 4. This CDR3 has 14 residues. Germline CDR1 is GTSNPN and CDR2 is SVGIG (reference sequence). The chain's CDR3 is CAWSVGAGGETQYF. The CDR3 bases are TGTGCCTGGAGTGTAGGGGCGGGGGGAGAGACCCAGTACTTC.

This chain joins TRBV7-3 and TRBJ2-5; tentatively, D is TRBD2 (5 bases). The germline V gene encodes CDR1 SGHTA and CDR2 FQGTGA. V was shortened by 5 bases and J by 4 bases, with 17 bases between the two germline ends. The CDR3 has 15 residues. The CDR3 nucleotides are TGTGCCAGCAGCGATGACGGGGTGGACGGAGAGACCCAGTACTTC. Residues: CASSDDGVDGETQYF.

This clone has a single count. This chain uses TRBV18 with TRBJ2-2; D perhaps matches TRBD1 (5 bases). The CDR3 totals 18 residues. With 1 base removed from V and 1 base from J, the gap between germline ends came to 16 bases. Per germline, CDR1 KGHSH and CDR2 LQKENI. The CDR3 DNA sequence: TGTGCCAGCTCACCACTCAAGGTGTGGGGCCAGAACACCGGGGAGCTGTTTTTT. As protein: CASSPLKVWGQNTGELFF.

This sequence joins TRBV29-1 and TRBJ2-7; the D gene could be TRBD1 or TRBD2 (6 bases each). Deletions cut 5 bases from V and 2 bases from J, with 10 bases between. Germline V lookup: CDR1 SQVTM, CDR2 ANQGSEA. This CDR3 contains 12 residues. CDR3 nucleotides: TGCAGCGTTAGGGGGGATACCTACGAGCAGTACTTC. This encodes CSVRGDTYEQYF.

The rearrangement links TRBV28 to TRBJ1-2; tentative D call: TRBD1 (6 bases). CDR3 length: 15 residues. V lost 8 bases and J 5 bases, leaving 21 bases between the germline ends. Germline-derived CDR1 and CDR2 are MDHEN and SYDVKM. The CDR3 loop is CASPSLGGGQYGYTF. CDR3 bases: TGTGCCAGCCCTTCCCTAGGGGGAGGGCAGTATGGCTACACCTTC.

The rearrangement uses TRBV4-3 and TRBJ1-2; the D gene is possibly TRBD1 (6 bases). CDR1 and CDR2 (germline): LGHNA, YSLEER. Trimming cost V 0 bases and J 7 bases, with 12 bases left between them. This CDR3 is built from 14 residues. This CDR3 reads CASSQDRGSTGYTF. As DNA, the CDR3 is TGCGCCAGCAGCCAAGACAGGGGATCGACTGGCTACACCTTC.

This sequence joins TRBV2 and TRBJ1-1, with TRBD1 as a possible D gene (6 bases). V was pared by 5 bases and J by 6 bases, with 13 bases between. This CDR3 spans 13 amino acids. Looked up from germline, CDR1 is SNHLY and CDR2 is FYNNEI. In nucleotides, the CDR3 is TGTGCCAGCAGTCGACAGGCTGCGGCTGAAGCTTTCTTT. Translating it yields CASSRQAAAEAFF. The variable domain in full, with the rest retrieved from reference TRBV2 and TRBJ1-1, is EPEVTQTPSHQVTQMGQEVILRCVPISNHLYFYWYRQILGQKVEFLVSFYNNEISEKSEIFDDQFSVERPDGSNFTLKIRSTKLEDSAMYFCASSRQAAAEAFFGQGTRLTVV.